This TCR beta chain was recorded in a study of glioma-infiltrating T cells. Study-wide findings and caveats: Non-neoplastic patients had below-expected tissue-blood divergence, while all gliomas exceeded expectation.

Trimming shortened V by 2 bases and J by 2 bases, and 6 bases separated the two germline ends. Germline lookup yields CDR1 MNHNS and CDR2 SASEGT. This CDR3 spans 13 amino acids. Amplification of TCR alpha and beta CDR3 regions from RNA used iRepertoire nested multiplex PCR. For one-step reverse transcription and amplification, roughly 100-400 ng of tissue mRNA or PBMC total RNA was used. TCRdb re-called the multiplex PCR reads with MiXCR, one entry per CDR3 protein. Found here are approximately 190,000 distinct CDR3 sequences, 32% of them singletons; the top ten hold 20%. This clonotype came up many times. Its target is unknown.

V and J are TRBV6-1 and TRBJ1-1, with D unresolved. The sequencing sample was made of glioma tissue, nonneoplastic brain tissue, or PBMCs (not recorded which). The sequence came from a human donor with low-grade glioma or glioblastoma, undergoing nonglioma brain surgery, or in good health (not recorded which). The CDR3 loop is CASSEQANTEAFF. DNA of the CDR3: TGTGCCAGCAGTGAACAGGCTAACACTGAAGCTTTCTTT.